This T cell receptor beta chain was observed in a study of blood T cell repertoires in COVID-19. Background on the study: Acute and convalescent COVID-19 specimens originated in the United States, Italy and Spain. From T cells, B-cell-depleted T cells, or PBMCs came the material, which was cDNA or gDNA.

Authors' methods: Amplified reference gene primers provided the basis for estimating nucleated cell counts. Clones were read by immunoSEQ multiplex PCR, and TCRdb kept only the in-frame ones, dropping some. V, J and clone size are taken as reported in that table, and D and trimming were inferred from the DNA itself. The sample carries roughly 34,000 clones, roughly 77% recorded once. Trimming shortened V by 5 bases and J by 5 bases, and 18 bases separated the two germline ends. Per germline, CDR1 MNHNY and CDR2 SVGAGI (reference sequence). The CDR3 contains 15 residues. V and J are TRBV6-6 and TRBJ2-5; D is unresolved. This TCR was sampled from an older man with active or convalescent COVID-19. Sequenced: peripheral blood. Here the CDR3 reads CASSPTRKVRETQYF. DNA of the CDR3: TGTGCCAGCAGTCCTACACGGAAGGTGAGGGAGACCCAGTACTTC.